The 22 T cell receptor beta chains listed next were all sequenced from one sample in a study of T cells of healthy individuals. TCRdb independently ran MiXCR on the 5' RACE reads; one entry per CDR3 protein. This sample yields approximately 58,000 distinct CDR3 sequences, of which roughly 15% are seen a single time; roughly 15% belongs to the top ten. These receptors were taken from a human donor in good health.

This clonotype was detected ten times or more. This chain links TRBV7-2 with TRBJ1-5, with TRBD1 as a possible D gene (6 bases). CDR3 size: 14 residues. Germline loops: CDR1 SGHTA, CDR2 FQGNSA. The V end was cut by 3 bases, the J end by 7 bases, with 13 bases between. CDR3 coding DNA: TGTGCCAGCAGCTTTACACAGGGTGGCCAGCCCCAGCATTTT. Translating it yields CASSFTQGGQPQHF. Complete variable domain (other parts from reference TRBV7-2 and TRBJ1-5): GAGVSQSPSNKVTEKGKDVELRCDPISGHTALYWYRQSLGQGLEFLIYFQGNSAPDKSGLPSDRFSAERTGGSVSTLTIQRTQQEDSAVYLCASSFTQGGQPQHFGDGTRLSIL.

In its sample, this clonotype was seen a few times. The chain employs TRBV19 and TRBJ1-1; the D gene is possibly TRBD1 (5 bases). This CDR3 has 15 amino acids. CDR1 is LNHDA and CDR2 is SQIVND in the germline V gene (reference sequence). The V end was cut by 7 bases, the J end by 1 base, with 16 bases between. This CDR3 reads CASTLGRTQNTEAFF. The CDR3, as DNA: TGTGCCAGTACCCTGGGAAGGACACAGAACACTGAAGCTTTCTTT.

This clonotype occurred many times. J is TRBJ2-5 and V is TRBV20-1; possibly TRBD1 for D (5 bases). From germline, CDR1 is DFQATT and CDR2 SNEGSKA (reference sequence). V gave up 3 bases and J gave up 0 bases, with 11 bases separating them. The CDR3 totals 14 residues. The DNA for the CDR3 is TGCAGTGCTAGGACCAGGGAATACCAAGAGACCCAGTACTTC. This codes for CSARTREYQETQYF.

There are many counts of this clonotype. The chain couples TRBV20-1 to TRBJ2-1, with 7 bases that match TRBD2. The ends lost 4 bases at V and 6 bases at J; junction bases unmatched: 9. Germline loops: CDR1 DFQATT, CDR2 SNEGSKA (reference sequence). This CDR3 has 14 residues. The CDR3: CSANPLADLNEQFF. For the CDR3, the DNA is TGCAGTGCTAATCCCCTAGCGGACCTCAATGAGCAGTTCTTC.

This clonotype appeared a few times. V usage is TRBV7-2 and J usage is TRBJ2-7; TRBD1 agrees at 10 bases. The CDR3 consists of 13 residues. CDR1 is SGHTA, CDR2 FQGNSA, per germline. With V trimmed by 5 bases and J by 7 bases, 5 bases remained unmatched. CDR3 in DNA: TGTGCCAGCAGCCCAGACAGGGGGCGGGAGCAGTACTTC. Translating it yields CASSPDRGREQYF.

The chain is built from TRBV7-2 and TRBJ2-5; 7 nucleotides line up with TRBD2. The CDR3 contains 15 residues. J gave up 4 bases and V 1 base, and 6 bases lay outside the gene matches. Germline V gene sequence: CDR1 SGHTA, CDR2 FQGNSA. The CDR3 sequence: CASSLERRGIETQYF. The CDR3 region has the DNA TGTGCCAGCAGCTTAGAGAGGCGGGGGATAGAGACCCAGTACTTC.

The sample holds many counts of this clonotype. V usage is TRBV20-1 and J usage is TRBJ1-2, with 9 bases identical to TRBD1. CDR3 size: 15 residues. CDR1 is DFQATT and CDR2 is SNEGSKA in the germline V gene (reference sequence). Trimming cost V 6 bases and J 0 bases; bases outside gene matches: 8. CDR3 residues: CSALLQGAPNYGYTF. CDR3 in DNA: TGCAGTGCACTGTTACAGGGGGCGCCTAACTATGGCTACACCTTC.

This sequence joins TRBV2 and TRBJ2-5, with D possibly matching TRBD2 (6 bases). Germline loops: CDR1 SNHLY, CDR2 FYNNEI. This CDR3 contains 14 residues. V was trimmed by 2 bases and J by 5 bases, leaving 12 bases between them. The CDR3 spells CASSEQGGSETQYF. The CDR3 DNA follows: TGTGCCAGCAGTGAACAGGGAGGCTCGGAGACCCAGTACTTC.

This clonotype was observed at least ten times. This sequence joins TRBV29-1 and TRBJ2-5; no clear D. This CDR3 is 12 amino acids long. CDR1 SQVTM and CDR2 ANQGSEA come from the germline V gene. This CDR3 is CSRRVIKETQYF. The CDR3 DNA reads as TGCAGTCGTCGGGTCATTAAAGAGACCCAGTACTTC.

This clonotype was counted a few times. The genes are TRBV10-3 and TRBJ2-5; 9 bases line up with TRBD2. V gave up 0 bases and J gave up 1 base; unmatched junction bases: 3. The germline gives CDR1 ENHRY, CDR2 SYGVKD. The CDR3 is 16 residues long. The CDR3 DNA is TGTGCCATCAGTGAGTCCAAACTAGCGGGCCAAGAGACCCAGTACTTC. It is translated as CAISESKLAGQETQYF.

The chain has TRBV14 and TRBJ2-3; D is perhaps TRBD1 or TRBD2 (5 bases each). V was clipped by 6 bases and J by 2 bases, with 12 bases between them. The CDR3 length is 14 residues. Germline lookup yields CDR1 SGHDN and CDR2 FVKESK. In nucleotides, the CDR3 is TGTGCCAGCAGACCAAGAGGGGTCACAGATACGCAGTATTTT. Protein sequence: CASRPRGVTDTQYF.

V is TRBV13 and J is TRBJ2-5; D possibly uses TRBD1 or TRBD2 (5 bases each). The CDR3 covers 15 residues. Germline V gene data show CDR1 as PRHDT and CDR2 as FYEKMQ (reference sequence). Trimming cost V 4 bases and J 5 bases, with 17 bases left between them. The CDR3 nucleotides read TGTGCCAGCAGCTCAGGCGTGGGGACCAGGGAGACCCAGTACTTC. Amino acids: CASSSGVGTRETQYF.

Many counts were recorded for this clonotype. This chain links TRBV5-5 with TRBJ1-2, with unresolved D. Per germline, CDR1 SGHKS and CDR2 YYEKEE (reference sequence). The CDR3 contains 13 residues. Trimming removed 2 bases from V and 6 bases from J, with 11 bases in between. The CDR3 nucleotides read TGTGCCAGCAGCTTTTCCGCTACTCATGGCTACACCTTC. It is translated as CASSFSATHGYTF.

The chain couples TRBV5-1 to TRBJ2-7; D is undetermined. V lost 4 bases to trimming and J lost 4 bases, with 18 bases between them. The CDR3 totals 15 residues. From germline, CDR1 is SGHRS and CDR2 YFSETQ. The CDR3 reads CASSRQGLGGYEQYF. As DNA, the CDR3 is TGCGCCAGCAGCCGGCAAGGCCTTGGTGGGTACGAGCAGTACTTC.

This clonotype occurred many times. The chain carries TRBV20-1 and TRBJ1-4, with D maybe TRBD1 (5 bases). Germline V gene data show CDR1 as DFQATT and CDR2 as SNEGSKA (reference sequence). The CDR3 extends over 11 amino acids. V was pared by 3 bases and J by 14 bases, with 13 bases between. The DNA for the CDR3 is TGCAGTGCTAGGGCCTTAGCAGGGCTGTTTTTT. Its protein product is CSARALAGLFF.

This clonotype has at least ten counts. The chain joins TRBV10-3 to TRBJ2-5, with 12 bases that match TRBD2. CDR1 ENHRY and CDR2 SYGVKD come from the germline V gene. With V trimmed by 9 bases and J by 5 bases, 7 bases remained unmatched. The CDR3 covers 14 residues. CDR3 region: CAMLAGGPLETQYF. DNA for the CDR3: TGTGCCATGCTAGCGGGAGGGCCACTCGAGACCCAGTACTTC.

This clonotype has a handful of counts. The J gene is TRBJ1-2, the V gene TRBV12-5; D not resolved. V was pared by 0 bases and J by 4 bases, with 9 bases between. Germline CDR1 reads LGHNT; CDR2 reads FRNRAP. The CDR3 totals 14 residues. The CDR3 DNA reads TGTGCTAGTGGTTTGGTACTGCCCGGCTATGGCTACACCTTC. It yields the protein CASGLVLPGYGYTF.

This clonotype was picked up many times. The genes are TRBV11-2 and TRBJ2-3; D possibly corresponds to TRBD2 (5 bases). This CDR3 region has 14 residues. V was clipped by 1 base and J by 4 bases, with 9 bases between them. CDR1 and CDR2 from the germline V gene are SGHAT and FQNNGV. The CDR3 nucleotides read TGTGCCAGCAGCTTAGGAACTAGTGCAGATACGCAGTATTTT. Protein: CASSLGTSADTQYF.

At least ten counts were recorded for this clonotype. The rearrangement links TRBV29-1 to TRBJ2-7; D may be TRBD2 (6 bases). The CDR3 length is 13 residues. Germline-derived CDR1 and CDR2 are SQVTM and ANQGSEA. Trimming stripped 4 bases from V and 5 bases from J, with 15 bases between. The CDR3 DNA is TGCAGCGTTGTAGTGGGGGAGGTGGACGAGCAGTACTTC. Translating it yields CSVVVGEVDEQYF.

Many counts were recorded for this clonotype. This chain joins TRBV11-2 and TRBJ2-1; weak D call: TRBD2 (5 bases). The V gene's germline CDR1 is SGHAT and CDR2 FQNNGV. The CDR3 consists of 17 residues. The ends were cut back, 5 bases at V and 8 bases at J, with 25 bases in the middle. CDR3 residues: CASSPDSSSWGSDEQFF. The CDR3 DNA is TGTGCCAGCAGCCCCGACTCTAGCTCCTGGGGTAGCGATGAGCAGTTCTTC.

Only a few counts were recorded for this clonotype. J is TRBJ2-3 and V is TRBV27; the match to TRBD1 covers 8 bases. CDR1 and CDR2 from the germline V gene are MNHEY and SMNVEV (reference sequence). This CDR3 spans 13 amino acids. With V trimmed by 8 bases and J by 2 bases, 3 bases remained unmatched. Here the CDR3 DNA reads TGTGCCAGCCGGGACAGGTCCACAGATACGCAGTATTTT. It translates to CASRDRSTDTQYF.

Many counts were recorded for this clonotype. Here the CDR3 DNA reads TGTGCCAGTAGTATCAGAGGGAGCAATCAGCCCCAGCATTTT. Protein sequence: CASSIRGSNQPQHF. The chain employs TRBV19 and TRBJ1-5; D call uncertain. V was clipped by 3 bases and J by 1 base, with 7 bases between them. Germline assignment: CDR1 LNHDA and CDR2 SQIVND (reference sequence). The CDR3 runs to 14 residues.